This entry concerns a single TCR beta chain. What it binds is not known. In the PCR, 60 Vbeta and 13 Jbeta primers were used. Method: immunoSEQ multiplex PCR; TCRdb's copy keeps in-frame clones and lacks some. This sample has more than 75,000 clones, with 79% found just once. The length of the CDR3 is 15 residues. Germline assignment: CDR1 MNHEY and CDR2 SVGAGI. V lost 5 bases to trimming and J lost 4 bases; unmatched junction nucleotides: 3. This entry is derived from a study of cytomegalovirus exposure and HLA in healthy donors. For the study at large: Earlier sequencing of about 179 million T cells yielded roughly 100 million unique TCR beta sequences. Study outcomes and limitations: Near-uniform donor sequencing depth was presumed by presence/absence analyses.

Sequencing was performed on PBMCs. The chain links TRBV6-5 to TRBJ2-1, with 12 nucleotides matching TRBD2. The clonotype was recovered from a woman aged 40-49 years in good health and CMV-seronegative. Here the CDR3 reads CASSRTSGAYNEQFF. CDR3 DNA sequence: TGTGCCAGCAGTCGGACTAGCGGGGCATACAATGAGCAGTTCTTC.